Listed below are T cell receptor beta chains from one sample, sequenced in a study of T cell responses to AZD1222 COVID-19 vaccine. Sequencing used immunoSEQ multiplex PCR; TCRdb keeps in-frame clones, though not all of them. The sample has tens of thousands of clones, about 93% seen once. Source: peripheral blood, taken 28 days after the second AZD1222 dose. The receptors originated from an adult who received the AZD1222 COVID-19 vaccine. Each CDR3 is given with its conserved first and last residue. A D gene is named only where the DNA matches it firmly. Size values are once, few and many counts, or a class for expanded clones, and some rows have none.

V gene	clone size	D gene	J gene	CDR3 protein	CDR3 DNA
TRBV7-9	.	.	TRBJ2-1	CASSLGPPRQFF	TGTGCCAGCAGCCTTGGACCCCCAAGGCAGTTCTTC
TRBV3-1/TRBV3-2	few	.	TRBJ1-6	CASSQAPWVENSPLHF	TGTGCCAGCAGCCAAGCCCCCTGGGTGGAGAATTCACCCCTCCACTTT
TRBV7-9	.	.	TRBJ2-5	CASSLPPQETQYF	TGTGCCAGCAGCTTACCCCCTCAAGAGACCCAGTACTTC
TRBV9	few	.	TRBJ2-3	CASSPHSPSSGLFTDTQYF	TGTGCCAGCAGCCCCCACTCCCCTAGTAGCGGACTCTTCACAGATACGCAGTATTTT
TRBV5-4	.	.	TRBJ1-1	CASSFGSTWDTEAFF	TGTGCCAGCAGCTTCGGGTCCACGTGGGACACTGAAGCTTTCTTT
TRBV7-2	.	TRBD1	TRBJ1-2	CASSPGQATSYGYTF	TGTGCCAGCAGCCCGGGACAGGCCACCTCCTATGGCTACACCTTC
TRBV7-3	once	TRBD1	TRBJ2-3	CASSKQGMADTQYF	TGTGCCAGCAGCAAACAGGGGATGGCAGATACGCAGTATTTT
TRBV19	.	.	TRBJ1-1	CASSIVNTEAFF	TGTGCCAGTAGTATAGTTAACACTGAAGCTTTCTTT
TRBV6-5	.	TRBD2	TRBJ2-2	CAAGRLLNTGELFF	TGTGCCGCCGGGAGGCTCCTTAACACCGGGGAGCTGTTTTTT
TRBV10-3	.	TRBD1	TRBJ1-2	CAISEIIGNAGGGYTF	TGTGCCATCAGTGAGATTATAGGAAATGCAGGGGGTGGCTACACCTTC
TRBV7-9	.	.	TRBJ1-2	CASSNSNYGYTF	TGTGCCAGCAGCAACTCTAACTATGGCTACACCTTC
TRBV28	.	.	TRBJ2-5	CASSLWQGQETQYF	TGTGCCAGCAGTTTATGGCAAGGACAAGAGACCCAGTACTTC
TRBV19	.	.	TRBJ1-2	CASSIAAGSTYGYTF	TGTGCCAGTAGTATAGCCGCAGGGAGTACCTATGGCTACACCTTC
TRBV7-2	.	TRBD1	TRBJ1-4	CASSAQGIGEKLFF	TGTGCCAGCAGTGCACAGGGGATAGGTGAAAAACTGTTTTTT
TRBV10-3	.	.	TRBJ2-2	CAISDSGDTGELFF	TGTGCCATCAGTGACTCAGGGGACACCGGGGAGCTGTTTTTT
TRBV30	.	.	TRBJ1-6	CAWGLGSPLHF	TGTGCCTGGGGTCTTGGTTCACCCCTCCACTTT
TRBV6-2/TRBV6-3	.	.	TRBJ1-4	CASSYSIIGATREKLFF	TGTGCCAGCAGTTACTCGATCATCGGGGCAACTCGGGAAAAACTGTTTTTT
TRBV6-5	once	TRBD1	TRBJ1-2	CASRTGTGVSYGYTF	TGTGCCAGCAGAACCGGGACAGGGGTCTCCTATGGCTACACCTTC
TRBV5-5	.	TRBD1	TRBJ1-2	CASSTGQAINYGYTF	TGTGCCAGCAGCACGGGACAGGCGATAAACTATGGCTACACCTTC
TRBV18	.	TRBD2	TRBJ2-3	CASSGSSGGRVDTQYF	TGTGCCAGCTCCGGTTCTAGCGGGGGCCGCGTAGATACGCAGTATTTT
TRBV9	.	.	TRBJ2-2	CASSVASRAELFF	TGTGCCAGCAGCGTAGCCAGTCGAGCGGAGCTGTTTTTT
TRBV20-1	.	.	TRBJ2-1	CSASGFRTGNEQFF	TGCAGTGCTAGTGGCTTTCGGACGGGTAATGAGCAGTTCTTC
TRBV29-1	once	TRBD1	TRBJ1-2	CSVEDRGRDGYTF	TGCAGCGTTGAAGACAGGGGGCGGGATGGCTACACCTTC
TRBV28	.	.	TRBJ1-1	CASQLNTEAFF	TGTGCCAGTCAGCTGAACACTGAAGCTTTCTTT
TRBV6-2/TRBV6-3	.	TRBD1	TRBJ1-1	CASSRGTARNTEAFF	TGTGCCAGCAGCCGGGGGACAGCCAGGAACACTGAAGCTTTCTTT
TRBV2	.	TRBD1	TRBJ1-3	CASSWTGSSGNTIYF	TGTGCCAGCAGCTGGACAGGAAGCTCTGGAAACACCATATATTTT
TRBV29-1	.	.	TRBJ2-5	CSVIIQETQYF	TGCAGCGTTATTATTCAAGAGACCCAGTACTTC
TRBV6-5	.	.	TRBJ2-7	CASRGYSYSRDEQYF	TGTGCCAGCAGGGGATATAGCTACTCTAGGGACGAGCAGTACTTC
TRBV4-2	.	TRBD2	TRBJ2-5	CASSQERLAGQETQYF	TGTGCCAGCAGCCAAGAACGACTAGCGGGCCAAGAGACCCAGTACTTC
TRBV9	.	.	TRBJ1-2	CASSATDYGYTF	TGTGCCAGCAGCGCGACGGATTATGGCTACACCTTC
TRBV28	few	TRBD1	TRBJ2-7	CASSLWQGVSYEQYF	TGTGCCAGCAGTTTATGGCAGGGGGTGTCCTACGAGCAGTACTTC
TRBV19	.	TRBD1	TRBJ2-3	CASSDRGRADTQYF	TGTGCCAGTAGTGACAGGGGCCGGGCAGATACGCAGTATTTT
TRBV6-6	.	TRBD1	TRBJ1-4	CASRTGTGVEKLFF	TGTGCCAGCAGGACCGGGACAGGGGTTGAAAAACTGTTTTTT
TRBV6-5	.	TRBD2	TRBJ2-5	CASSYRLAGGEGAQYF	TGTGCCAGCAGTTACCGACTAGCGGGGGGTGAAGGGGCCCAGTACTTC
TRBV18	.	.	TRBJ2-5	CASSPSQAETQYF	TGTGCCAGCTCACCCTCCCAGGCGGAGACCCAGTACTTC
TRBV3-1/TRBV3-2	.	TRBD1	TRBJ2-3	CASRGTGSRDTQYF	TGTGCCAGCAGGGGGACAGGGTCCCGTGATACGCAGTATTTT
TRBV7-9	.	.	TRBJ1-5	CASSLGTNQPQHF	TGTGCCAGCAGCTTGGGGACCAATCAGCCCCAGCATTTT
TRBV18	once	TRBD1	TRBJ1-5	CASSPPGTGLGSQPQHF	TGTGCCAGCTCACCACCCGGGACAGGGTTGGGGAGTCAGCCCCAGCATTTT
TRBV12-3/TRBV12-4	.	TRBD1	TRBJ1-1	CASSLIRGLWAFF	TGTGCCAGCAGTTTGATCAGGGGGCTGTGGGCTTTCTTT
TRBV29-1	.	.	TRBJ2-7	CSVEQGYEQYF	TGCAGCGTTGAACAGGGATACGAGCAGTACTTC
TRBV7-8	.	.	TRBJ2-3	CASSRNTGYTQYF	TGTGCCAGCAGCCGTAACACAGGTTATACGCAGTATTTT